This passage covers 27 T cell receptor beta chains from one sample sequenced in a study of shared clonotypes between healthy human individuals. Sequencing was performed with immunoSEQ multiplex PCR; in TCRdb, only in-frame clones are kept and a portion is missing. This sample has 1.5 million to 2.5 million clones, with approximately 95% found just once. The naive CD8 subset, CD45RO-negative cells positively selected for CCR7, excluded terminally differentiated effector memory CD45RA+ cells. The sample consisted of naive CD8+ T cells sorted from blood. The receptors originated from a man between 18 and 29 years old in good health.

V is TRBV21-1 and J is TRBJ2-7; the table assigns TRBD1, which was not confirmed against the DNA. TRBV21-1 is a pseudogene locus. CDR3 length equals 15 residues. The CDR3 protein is CASSLPAGQTYEQYF. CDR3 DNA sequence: TGTGCCAGCAGCTTGCCCGCGGGACAGACGTACGAGCAGTACTTC.

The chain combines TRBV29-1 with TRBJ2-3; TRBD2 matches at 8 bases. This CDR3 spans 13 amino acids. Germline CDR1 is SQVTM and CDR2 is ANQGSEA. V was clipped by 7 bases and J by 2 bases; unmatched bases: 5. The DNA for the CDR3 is TGCAGCGCGCGGGGGGCCTTCACAGATACGCAGTATTTT. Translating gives CSARGAFTDTQYF.

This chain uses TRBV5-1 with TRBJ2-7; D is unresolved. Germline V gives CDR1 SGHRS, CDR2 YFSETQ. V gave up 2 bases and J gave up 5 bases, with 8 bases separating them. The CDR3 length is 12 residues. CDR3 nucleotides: TGCGCCAGCAGCTTACAGAACCACGAGCAGTACTTC. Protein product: CASSLQNHEQYF.

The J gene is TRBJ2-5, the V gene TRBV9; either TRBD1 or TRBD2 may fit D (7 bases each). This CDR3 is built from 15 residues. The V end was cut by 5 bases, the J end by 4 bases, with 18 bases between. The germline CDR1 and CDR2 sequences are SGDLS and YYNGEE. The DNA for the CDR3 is TGTGCCAGCAGTCCCTTTGCAGGGGGGGGAGAGACCCAGTACTTC. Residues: CASSPFAGGGETQYF.

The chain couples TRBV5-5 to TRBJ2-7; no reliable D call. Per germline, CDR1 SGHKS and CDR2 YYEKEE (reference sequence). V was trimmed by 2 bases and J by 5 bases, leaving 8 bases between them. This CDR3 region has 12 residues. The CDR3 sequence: CASSLYLDEQYF. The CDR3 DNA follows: TGTGCCAGCAGCTTATATCTCGACGAGCAGTACTTC.

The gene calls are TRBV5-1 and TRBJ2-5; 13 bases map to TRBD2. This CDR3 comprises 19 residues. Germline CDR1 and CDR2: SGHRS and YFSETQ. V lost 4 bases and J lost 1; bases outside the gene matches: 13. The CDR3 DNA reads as TGCGCCAGCAGCGCACGACTAGCGGGGGGTTTCCCCGGCCAAGAGACCCAGTACTTC. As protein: CASSARLAGGFPGQETQYF.

The CDR3 is CASTLREGGVGNTIYF. In nucleotides, the CDR3 is TGTGCCAGCACCTTAAGGGAGGGGGGCGTTGGAAACACCATATATTTT. The chain links TRBV2 to TRBJ1-3; the D gene is possibly TRBD1 (6 bases). CDR3 length: 16 amino acids. Trimming took off 7 bases at V and 3 bases at J, with 19 bases between the two ends. Germline V lookup: CDR1 SNHLY, CDR2 FYNNEI.

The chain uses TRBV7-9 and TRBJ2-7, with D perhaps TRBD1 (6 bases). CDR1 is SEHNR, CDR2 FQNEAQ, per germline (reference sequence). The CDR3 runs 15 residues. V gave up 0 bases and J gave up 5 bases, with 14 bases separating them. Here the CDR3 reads CASSLAGASGDEQYF. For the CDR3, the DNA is TGTGCCAGCAGCTTAGCGGGGGCTTCTGGGGACGAGCAGTACTTC.

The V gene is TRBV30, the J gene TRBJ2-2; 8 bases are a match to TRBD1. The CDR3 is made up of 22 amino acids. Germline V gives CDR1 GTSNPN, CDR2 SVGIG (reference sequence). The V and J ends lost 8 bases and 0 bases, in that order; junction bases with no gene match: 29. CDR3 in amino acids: CASFPGTGPSTKLTPNTGELFF. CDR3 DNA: TGTGCCAGCTTCCCCGGGACAGGTCCCAGTACCAAACTAACCCCGAACACCGGGGAGCTGTTTTTT.

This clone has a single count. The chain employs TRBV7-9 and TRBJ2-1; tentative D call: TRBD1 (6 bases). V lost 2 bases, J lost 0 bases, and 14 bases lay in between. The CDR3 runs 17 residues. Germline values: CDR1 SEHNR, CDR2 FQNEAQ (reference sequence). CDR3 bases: TGTGCCAGCAGCTTACAGCCTCTACAGGGCTCCTACAATGAGCAGTTCTTC. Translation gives CASSLQPLQGSYNEQFF.

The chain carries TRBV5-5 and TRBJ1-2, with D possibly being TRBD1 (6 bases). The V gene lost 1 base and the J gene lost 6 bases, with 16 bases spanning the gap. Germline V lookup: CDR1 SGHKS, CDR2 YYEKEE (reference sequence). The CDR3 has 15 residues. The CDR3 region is CASSLRSAGENGYTF. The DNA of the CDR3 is TGTGCCAGCAGCTTGAGGTCGGCAGGGGAGAATGGCTACACCTTC.

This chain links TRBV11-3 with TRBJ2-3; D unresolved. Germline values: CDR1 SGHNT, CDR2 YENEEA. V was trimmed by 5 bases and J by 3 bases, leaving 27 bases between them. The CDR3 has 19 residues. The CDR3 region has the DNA TGTGCCAGCAGCCACAATATGTTTCTCGCCCAGGACGGAACAGATACGCAGTATTTT. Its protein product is CASSHNMFLAQDGTDTQYF.

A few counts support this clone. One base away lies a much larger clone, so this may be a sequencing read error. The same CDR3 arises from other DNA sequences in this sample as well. In nucleotides, the CDR3 is TGTGCCAGCAGCCTCGGGGACACTGAAGCTTTCTTT. This sequence encodes CASSLGDTEAFF. The rearrangement links TRBV5-6 to TRBJ1-1; no firm D call. Trimming took 4 bases from V and 3 from J, leaving 7 bases between them. Germline V lookup: CDR1 SGHDT, CDR2 YYEEEE. There are 12 residues in the CDR3. The variable domain in full, completed from reference TRBV5-6 and TRBJ1-1, reads DAGVTQSPTHLIKTRGQQVTLRCSPKSGHDTVSWYQQALGQGPQFIFQYYEEEERQRGNFPDRFSGHQFPNYSSELNVNALLLGDSALYLCASSLGDTEAFFGQGTRLTVV.

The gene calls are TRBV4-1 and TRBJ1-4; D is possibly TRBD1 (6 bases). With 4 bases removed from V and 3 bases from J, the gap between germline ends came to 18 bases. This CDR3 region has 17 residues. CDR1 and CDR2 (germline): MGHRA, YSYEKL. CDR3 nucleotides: TGCGCCAGCAGCCCTAAAAGTAGCAGGGGAGCTAATGAAAAACTGTTTTTT. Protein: CASSPKSSRGANEKLFF.

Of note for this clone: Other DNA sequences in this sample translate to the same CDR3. The CDR3 sequence is CASSLELSYNEQFF. In DNA, the CDR3 is TGTGCCAGCAGCTTGGAACTTTCCTACAATGAGCAGTTCTTC. This chain joins TRBV5-6 and TRBJ2-1; no clear D. The V and J ends lost 0 bases and 1 base respectively, with 5 bases between them. Germline CDR1 SGHDT, CDR2 YYEEEE. CDR3 length equals 14 residues.

The CDR3 protein is CASSPGGIYNEQFF. For the CDR3, the DNA is TGTGCCAGCTCTCCCGGGGGGATCTACAATGAGCAGTTCTTC. The chain links TRBV5-6 to TRBJ2-1; 7 nucleotides match TRBD2. This CDR3 contains 14 residues. Trimming removed 7 bases from V and 3 bases from J; junction bases left unmatched: 7. Germline V gives CDR1 SGHDT, CDR2 YYEEEE.

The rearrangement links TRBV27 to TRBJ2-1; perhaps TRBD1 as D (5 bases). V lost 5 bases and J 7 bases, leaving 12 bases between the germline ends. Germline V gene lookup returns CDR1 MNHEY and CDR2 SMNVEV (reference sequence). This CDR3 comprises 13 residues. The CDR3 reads CASSHDRQNEQFF. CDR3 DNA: TGTGCCAGCAGTCACGACAGACAGAATGAGCAGTTCTTC.

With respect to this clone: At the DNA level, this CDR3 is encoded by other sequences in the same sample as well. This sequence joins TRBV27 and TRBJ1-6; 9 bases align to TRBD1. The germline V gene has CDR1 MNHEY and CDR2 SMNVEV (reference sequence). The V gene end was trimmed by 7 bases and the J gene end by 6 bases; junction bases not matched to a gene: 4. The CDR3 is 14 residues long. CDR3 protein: CASTQTGGNSPLHF. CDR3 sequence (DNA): TGTGCCAGCACCCAGACAGGGGGTAATTCACCCCTCCACTTT.

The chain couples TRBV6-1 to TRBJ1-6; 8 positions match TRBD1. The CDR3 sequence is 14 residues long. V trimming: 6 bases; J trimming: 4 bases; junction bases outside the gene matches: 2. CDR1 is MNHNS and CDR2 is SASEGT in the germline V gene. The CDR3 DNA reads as TGTGCCAGCAGGACAGGGGAGTATAATTCACCCCTCCACTTT. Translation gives CASRTGEYNSPLHF.

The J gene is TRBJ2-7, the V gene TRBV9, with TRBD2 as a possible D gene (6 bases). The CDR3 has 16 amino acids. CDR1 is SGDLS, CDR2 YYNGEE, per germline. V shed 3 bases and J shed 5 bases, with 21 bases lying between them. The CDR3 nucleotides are TGTGCCAGCAGCGCGGGAGCGCAGGGTGGTTTCGACGAGCAGTACTTC. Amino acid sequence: CASSAGAQGGFDEQYF.

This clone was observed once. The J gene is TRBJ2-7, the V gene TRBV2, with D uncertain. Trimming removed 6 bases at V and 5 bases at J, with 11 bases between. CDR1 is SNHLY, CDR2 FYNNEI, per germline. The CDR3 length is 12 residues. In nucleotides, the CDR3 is TGTGCCAGCAGAGAACCCGAGGACGAGCAGTACTTC. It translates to CASREPEDEQYF. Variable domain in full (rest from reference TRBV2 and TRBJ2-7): EPEVTQTPSHQVTQMGQEVILRCVPISNHLYFYWYRQILGQKVEFLVSFYNNEISEKSEIFDDQFSVERPDGSNFTLKIRSTKLEDSAMYFCASREPEDEQYFGPGTRLTVT.

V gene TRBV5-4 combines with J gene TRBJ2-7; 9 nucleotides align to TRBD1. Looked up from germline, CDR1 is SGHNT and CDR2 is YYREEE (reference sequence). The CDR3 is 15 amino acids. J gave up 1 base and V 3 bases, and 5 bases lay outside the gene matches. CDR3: CASSSPGQGSYEQYF. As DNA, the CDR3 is TGTGCCAGCAGCTCTCCGGGACAGGGATCCTACGAGCAGTACTTC. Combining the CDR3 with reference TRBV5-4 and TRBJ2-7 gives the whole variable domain ETGVTQSPTHLIKTRGQQVTLRCSSQSGHNTVSWYQQALGQGPQFIFQYYREEENGRGNFPPRFSGLQFPNYSSELNVNALELDDSALYLCASSSPGQGSYEQYFGPGTRLTVT.

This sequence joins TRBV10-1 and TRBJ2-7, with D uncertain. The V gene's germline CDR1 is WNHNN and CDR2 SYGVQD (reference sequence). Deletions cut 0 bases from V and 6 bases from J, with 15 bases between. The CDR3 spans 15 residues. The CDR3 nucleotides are TGCGCCAGCAGTGAGTCTCCGGCCGTTCCGGGCGAGCAGTACTTC. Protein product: CASSESPAVPGEQYF.

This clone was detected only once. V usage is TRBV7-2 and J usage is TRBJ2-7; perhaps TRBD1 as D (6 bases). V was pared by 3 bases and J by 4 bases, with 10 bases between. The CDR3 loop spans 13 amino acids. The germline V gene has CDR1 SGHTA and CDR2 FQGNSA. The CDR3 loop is CASSLDSFYEQYF. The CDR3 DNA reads TGTGCCAGCAGCTTGGACAGCTTTTACGAGCAGTACTTC.

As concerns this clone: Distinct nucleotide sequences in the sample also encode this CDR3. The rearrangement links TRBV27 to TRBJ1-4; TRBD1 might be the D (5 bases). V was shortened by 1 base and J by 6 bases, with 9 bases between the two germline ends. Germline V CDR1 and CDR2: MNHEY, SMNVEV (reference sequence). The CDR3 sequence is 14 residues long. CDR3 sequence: CASSLLGVDEKLFF. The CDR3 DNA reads TGTGCCAGCAGTTTATTAGGGGTGGATGAAAAACTGTTTTTT.

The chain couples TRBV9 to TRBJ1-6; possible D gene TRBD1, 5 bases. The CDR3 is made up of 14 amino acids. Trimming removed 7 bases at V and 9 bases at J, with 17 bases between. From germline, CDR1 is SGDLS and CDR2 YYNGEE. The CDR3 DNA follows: TGTGCCAGCGGGTACGGGACCGGCGGTTCACCCCTCCACTTT. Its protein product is CASGYGTGGSPLHF.

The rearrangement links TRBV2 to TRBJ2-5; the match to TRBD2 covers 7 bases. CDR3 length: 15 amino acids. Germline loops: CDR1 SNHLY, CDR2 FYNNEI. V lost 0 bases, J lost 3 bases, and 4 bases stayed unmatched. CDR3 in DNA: TGTGCCAGCAGTGAAGCTACGCTAGCGGAAGAGACCCAGTACTTC. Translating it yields CASSEATLAEETQYF. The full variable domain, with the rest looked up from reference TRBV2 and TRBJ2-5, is EPEVTQTPSHQVTQMGQEVILRCVPISNHLYFYWYRQILGQKVEFLVSFYNNEISEKSEIFDDQFSVERPDGSNFTLKIRSTKLEDSAMYFCASSEATLAEETQYFGPGTRLLVL.